Listed below are T cell receptor beta chains from one sample, sequenced in a study of cytomegalovirus exposure and HLA in healthy donors. Profiling relied on immunoSEQ multiplex PCR, and the TCRdb table lists in-frame clones only, not all of them. This table has 150,000 to 200,000 clones, nearly 80% appearing once. Sequenced material: PBMCs. The origin of the receptors is a man aged 45 to 65 in good health and CMV-seropositive. Both conserved end residues are part of each CDR3. D genes are given only for firm matches. The size field is filled for only some rows; it gives once, few, many or a size class.

D,V,length,J,size,DNA,CDR3
-,TRBV9,12,TRBJ1-1,-,TGTGCCAGCAGCGTAAAGGAGGGTGAAGCTTTCTTT,CASSVKEGEAFF
TRBD1,TRBV11-2,16,TRBJ1-2,-,TGTGCCAGCAGCTTAAACAGGGGGATGAGAACGGATGGCTACACCTTC,CASSLNRGMRTDGYTF
TRBD1,TRBV5-1,15,TRBJ1-4,once,TGCGCCAGCAGCATAACAGGGGCAACTAATGAAAAACTGTTTTTT,CASSITGATNEKLFF
-,TRBV2,14,TRBJ1-2,-,TGTGCCAGCAGCCCGGGTCTGCGGAACTATGGCTACACCTTC,CASSPGLRNYGYTF
-,TRBV5-6,14,TRBJ2-7,few,TGTGCCAGCAGCCGCGACTTATCGTCCTACGAGCAGTACTTC,CASSRDLSSYEQYF
-,TRBV5-1,15,TRBJ1-6,-,TGCGCCAGCAGCGCACGGGGGGGGGCCAGTTCACCCCTCCACTTT,CASSARGGASSPLHF
TRBD1,TRBV2,16,TRBJ1-1,-,TGTGCCAGCGGATTTGAGGGGGCGTATAGGAACACTGAAGCTTTCTTT,CASGFEGAYRNTEAFF
-,TRBV5-4,15,TRBJ1-2,-,TGTGCCAGCAGCCGAACCACAGGGCAAACCTATGGCTACACCTTC,CASSRTTGQTYGYTF
-,TRBV30,15,TRBJ1-6,-,TGTGCCTGGCGCTATGAGAGCTCCTATAATTCACCCCTCCACTTT,CAWRYESSYNSPLHF
TRBD1,TRBV7-6,15,TRBJ2-3,-,TGTGCCAGCAGCTGGCGGACAGGGGGCCCAGATACGCAGTATTTT,CASSWRTGGPDTQYF
-,TRBV19,17,TRBJ1-5,few,TGTGCCAGTAGTATAGTTGCAGGGAGGGGAAGCAATCAGCCCCAGCATTTT,CASSIVAGRGSNQPQHF
-,TRBV18,13,TRBJ1-2,-,TGTGCCAGCCAAAAGCAGGGATTAAATGGCTACACCTTC,CASQKQGLNGYTF
-,TRBV19,15,TRBJ1-1,-,TGTGCCAGTAGTATCACAGAGAGCATGAACACTGAAGCTTTCTTT,CASSITESMNTEAFF
TRBD1,TRBV5-1,14,TRBJ2-5,-,TGCGCCAGCAGCCCGGACAGGGGCCAAGAGACCCAGTACTTC,CASSPDRGQETQYF
-,TRBV7-2,12,TRBJ2-7,-,TGTGCCAGCAGCTTGGGACAACACGAGCAGTACTTC,CASSLGQHEQYF
-,TRBV4-2,16,TRBJ1-1,-,TGTGCCAGCAGCCAGCAGCATTTTACAGGGTCGGGTGAAGCTTTCTTT,CASSQQHFTGSGEAFF
-,TRBV19,14,TRBJ2-1,medium-sized,TGTGCCAGTAGTGTCGGGGGATCCTACAATGAGCAGTTCTTC,CASSVGGSYNEQFF
-,TRBV9,14,TRBJ2-1,-,TGTGCCAGCAGCGTAGGGGGCCCCTACAATGAGCAGTTCTTC,CASSVGGPYNEQFF
TRBD1,TRBV7-8,15,TRBJ2-2,once,TGTGCCAGCAGCCGGACAGGGTCCAACACCGGGGAGCTGTTTTTT,CASSRTGSNTGELFF
TRBD2,TRBV5-6,18,TRBJ2-3,-,TGTGCCAGCAGCTTGTTTGGAGCCACTAGCGGGGGGGCGGATACGCAGTATTTT,CASSLFGATSGGADTQYF
TRBD1,TRBV19,14,TRBJ1-2,-,TGTGCCAGTAGTCTCGGACAGGGAAGCTATGGCTACACCTTC,CASSLGQGSYGYTF
TRBD1,TRBV19,15,TRBJ1-1,-,TGTGCCAGTAGTATAACCGCAGGGGGGTTTACTGAAGCTTTCTTT,CASSITAGGFTEAFF
TRBD1,TRBV7-7,16,TRBJ2-2,once,TGTGCCAGCAGCCCACTCGGACAGGCTTACACCGGGGAGCTGTTTTTT,CASSPLGQAYTGELFF
-,TRBV27,16,TRBJ1-4,-,TGTGCCAGCAGTTTGGGACGGACAGCCCATAATGAAAAACTGTTTTTT,CASSLGRTAHNEKLFF
-,TRBV6-1,14,TRBJ1-2,-,TGTGCCAGCACCGGGACAAGGGGTAACTATGGCTACACCTTC,CASTGTRGNYGYTF
-,TRBV10-2,14,TRBJ1-4,-,TGCGCCAGCAGTGAGTCCGAGGTTTACGAAAAACTGTTTTTT,CASSESEVYEKLFF
TRBD2,TRBV2,15,TRBJ2-5,-,TGTGCCAGCAGTGAGTGGCGGGGGAAACAAGAGACCCAGTACTTC,CASSEWRGKQETQYF
TRBD1,TRBV14,15,TRBJ2-2,-,TGTGCCAGCAGCCCTGGGACAGGTCACACCGGGGAGCTGTTTTTT,CASSPGTGHTGELFF
-,TRBV6-5,15,TRBJ1-2,-,TGTGCCAGCAGTTACAACACCAAAGCTAACTATGGCTACACCTTC,CASSYNTKANYGYTF
-,TRBV7-6,16,TRBJ2-2,-,TGTGCCAGCAGCTTAGTTCAGGGGCCAAACACCGGGGAGCTGTTTTTT,CASSLVQGPNTGELFF
TRBD1,TRBV28,15,TRBJ1-1,-,TGTGCCAGCAGTTTCCGGACAGGGAGGGGCACTGAAGCTTTCTTT,CASSFRTGRGTEAFF
TRBD1,TRBV28,13,TRBJ1-1,-,TGTGCCAGCTGGGTGGGACAGGGTCTAAAAGCTTTCTTT,CASWVGQGLKAFF
TRBD1,TRBV6-5,14,TRBJ1-2,-,TGTGCCAGCAGTTACGAAGGGGGCGCGGGGGGCTACACCTTC,CASSYEGGAGGYTF
TRBD1,TRBV27,14,TRBJ1-3,-,TGTGCCAGCAGCGCCGGGACAGCCGGAAACACCATATATTTT,CASSAGTAGNTIYF
-,TRBV4-1,15,TRBJ1-4,-,TGCGCCAGCAGCCCTCAGGAACGGATTAATGAAAAACTGTTTTTT,CASSPQERINEKLFF
-,TRBV6-5,12,TRBJ1-2,-,TGTGCCAGCAGTGCAGATAACTATGGCTACACCTTC,CASSADNYGYTF
-,TRBV2,14,TRBJ2-2,-,TGTGCCGCACAGGGTACGCGGAGCACCGGGGAGCTGTTTTTT,CAAQGTRSTGELFF
-,TRBV13,17,TRBJ2-1,-,TGTGCCAGCACCAATAGAAAGGGACTGACGGAATACAATGAGCAGTTCTTC,CASTNRKGLTEYNEQFF
-,TRBV6-5,15,TRBJ2-3,few,TGTGCCAGCAGTCCGTTGGCAGGTGTTACAGATACGCAGTATTTT,CASSPLAGVTDTQYF
-,TRBV28,12,TRBJ2-1,-,TGTGCCAGCAGTTTAAGAGAGGACAGAACGTTCTTC,CASSLREDRTFF
-,TRBV6-1,12,TRBJ1-1,few,TGTGCCAGCAGTGAAATACGGACTGAAGCTTTCTTT,CASSEIRTEAFF
-,TRBV28,15,TRBJ1-5,once,TGTGCCAGCAGACCCGAGACAGTTAGCAATCAGCCCCAGCATTTT,CASRPETVSNQPQHF
-,TRBV10-2,14,TRBJ2-1,-,TGCGCCAGCAGTGAATCTAGAAGCAGCGATGAGCAGTTCTTC,CASSESRSSDEQFF
TRBD2,TRBV18,15,TRBJ2-3,-,TGTGCCAGCTCACCAGGTATCGGGGGGGCAGATACGCAGTATTTT,CASSPGIGGADTQYF
TRBD1,TRBV5-1,14,TRBJ1-1,-,TGCGCCAGCAGCTCGACAGGGCAAAACACTGAAGCTTTCTTT,CASSSTGQNTEAFF
TRBD1,TRBV10-1,13,TRBJ1-2,few,TGCGCCAGCAGCGCAGGGGGCTCCTATGGCTACACCTTC,CASSAGGSYGYTF
TRBD1,TRBV4-1,16,TRBJ1-6,-,TGCGCCAGCAGCCCGACAGGGTCTGGGGATAATTCACCCCTCCACTTT,CASSPTGSGDNSPLHF
TRBD1,TRBV28,15,TRBJ2-7,-,TGTGCCAGCACCTTACTTAGACAGGGGAGAAACGAGCAGTACTTC,CASTLLRQGRNEQYF
TRBD1,TRBV13,16,TRBJ1-1,few,TGTGCCAGCAGCTTACGGAGAAAGACAGGGTCTTCTGAAGCTTTCTTT,CASSLRRKTGSSEAFF
TRBD2,TRBV5-6,17,TRBJ2-1,-,TGTGCCAGCAGCTTGCTGGGGACTAGCGGCTCCTACAATGAGCAGTTCTTC,CASSLLGTSGSYNEQFF
-,TRBV7-5,16,TRBJ1-1,once,TGTGCCAGAAGCTTATGCGGACAGGGGTTTAGCACTGAAGCTTTCTTT,CARSLCGQGFSTEAFF
TRBD1,TRBV4-3,15,TRBJ1-1,-,TGCGCCAGCAGCCCCGGGACAGGGACGAACACTGAAGCTTTCTTT,CASSPGTGTNTEAFF
-,TRBV18,17,TRBJ1-1,-,TGTGCCAGCTCACCACCCATAACAGCACCCGGCTCTACTGAAGCTTTCTTT,CASSPPITAPGSTEAFF
-,TRBV4-1,18,TRBJ2-2,-,TGCGCCAGCAGCCAGGGCGCCGGCTCCCTGGAGGACACCGGGGAGCTGTTTTTT,CASSQGAGSLEDTGELFF
-,TRBV25-1,16,TRBJ1-6,few,TGTGCCAGCAGTGAAACAGGGTCCCCATATAATTCACCCCTCCACTTT,CASSETGSPYNSPLHF